Listed below are T cell receptor beta chains from one sample, sequenced in a study of PD-1 blockade in mismatch repair-deficient tumors. Profiled with immunoSEQ multiplex PCR; TCRdb holds only in-frame clones, not every one. The sample has 55,000 to 85,000 clones; approximately 80% are singletons. The material was peripheral blood, obtained 2 weeks after starting pembrolizumab. These receptors were taken from an adult with mismatch repair-deficient cancer. CDR3s include the opening cysteine and the closing phenylalanine or tryptophan. Fields, in order: V gene, clone size, D gene, CDR3 length, J gene, CDR3 protein, CDR3 DNA. A D gene is named only where the DNA matches it firmly. The size field is filled for only some rows; it gives once, few, many or a size class.

>TRBV5-4|.|.|16|TRBJ2-5
CASSLEGWIGEETQYF
TGTGCCAGCAGCCTGGAGGGGTGGATTGGGGAAGAGACCCAGTACTTC
>TRBV19|few|.|15|TRBJ1-3
CASSIGQSSGNTIYF
TGTGCCAGTAGTATCGGACAGAGCTCTGGAAACACCATATATTTT
>TRBV5-1|.|.|13|TRBJ2-1
CASSLGEVGEQFF
TGCGCCAGCAGCTTGGGCGAGGTCGGTGAGCAGTTCTTC
>TRBV9|.|TRBD2|15|TRBJ2-1
CASSVLAGVDDEQFF
TGTGCCAGCAGCGTACTGGCGGGAGTTGATGATGAGCAGTTCTTC
>TRBV2|.|.|15|TRBJ1-2
CASNLGQALHYGYTF
TGTGCCAGCAATTTAGGGCAAGCCCTCCACTATGGCTACACCTTC
>TRBV6-5|.|.|14|TRBJ2-4
CASSYGKAKNIQYF
TGTGCCAGCAGTTACGGGAAAGCCAAAAACATTCAGTACTTC
>TRBV28|.|.|14|TRBJ2-7
CASSRPGTGREQYF
TGTGCCAGCAGTCGTCCCGGGACGGGTAGGGAGCAGTACTTC
>TRBV28|.|.|17|TRBJ2-2
CASSLIQTLSNTGELFF
TGTGCCAGCAGTTTAATTCAGACTCTGTCAAACACCGGGGAGCTGTTTTTT
>TRBV29-1|.|.|13|TRBJ2-6
CSFGQTGANVLTF
TGCAGCTTCGGACAGACGGGGGCCAACGTCCTGACTTTC
>TRBV30|.|.|13|TRBJ1-2
CAWNGKEAPAVTF
TGTGCCTGGAACGGAAAGGAGGCACCCGCCGTGACCTTC
>TRBV29-1|.|TRBD1|15|TRBJ2-7
CSVGTASSYDSEQYF
TGCAGCGTCGGGACAGCGAGTTCCTACGATTCAGAGCAGTACTTC
>TRBV9|few|.|12|TRBJ1-3
CASTNSGNTIYF
TGTGCCAGCACCAATTCTGGAAACACCATATATTTT
>TRBV15|.|.|14|TRBJ1-2
CATSRDVRGYGYTF
TGTGCCACCAGCAGAGATGTGCGTGGCTATGGCTACACCTTC
>TRBV6-5|.|.|12|TRBJ1-2
CASSQDRMGYTF
TGTGCCAGCAGTCAAGACCGGATGGGCTACACCTTC
>TRBV21-1|.|.|16|TRBJ2-7
CASSKAASGRWYEQYF
TGTGCCAGCAGCAAAGCGGCTAGCGGGAGATGGTACGAGCAGTACTTC
>TRBV4-1|.|TRBD2|16|TRBJ2-3
CASSQKSGTLTDTQYF
TGCGCCAGCAGCCAAAAAAGCGGGACTTTGACAGATACGCAGTATTTT